Following are 32 T cell receptor beta chains from one sample sequenced in a study of response to subunit inactivated influenza vaccine. TCRdb re-analysed the RT-PCR reads in MiXCR, keeping a single row per CDR3 protein. The sample carries more than 450,000 distinct CDR3 sequences, 12% recorded once. Source: PBMCs from blood, taken on the day of vaccination. The source of these receptors is a man aged 45-60 years who received an inactivated influenza vaccine.

This clonotype was recorded a few times. The chain couples TRBV12-3 or TRBV12-4 to TRBJ2-3; D is undetermined. Trimming took 0 bases from V and 3 from J, leaving 16 bases between them. The CDR3 is 17 residues long. The CDR3 spells CASSLAQRLDRTDTQYF. The DNA of the CDR3 is TGTGCCAGCAGTTTAGCCCAGAGGTTGGATAGAACAGATACGCAGTATTTT.

This clonotype was picked up a small number of times. The CDR3: CASSQERVGYEQYF. In DNA, the CDR3 is TGTGCCAGCAGCCAAGAAAGGGTCGGCTACGAGCAGTACTTC. The genes are TRBV4-2 and TRBJ2-7; D not certain. The length of the CDR3 is 14 residues. The germline V gene encodes CDR1 LGHNA and CDR2 YNFKEQ. Trimming shortened V by 0 bases and J by 3 bases, and 9 bases separated the two germline ends.

This clonotype was detected only a few times. The chain recombines TRBV19 with TRBJ2-3, with a tentative D call TRBD1 (6 bases). Trimming left V 2 bases short and J 7 bases short, with 7 bases between. The CDR3 sequence is 12 residues long. Germline V lookup: CDR1 LNHDA, CDR2 SQIVND (reference sequence). The DNA for the CDR3 is TGTGCCAGTAGTATACAGGGGAATACGCAGTATTTT. Translating gives CASSIQGNTQYF.

This clonotype was picked up a small number of times. V and J are TRBV6-5 and TRBJ2-7, with 9 bases that match TRBD2. This CDR3 contains 15 residues. Germline values: CDR1 MNHEY, CDR2 SVGAGI. The ends lost 0 bases at V and 2 bases at J; junction bases unmatched: 2. CDR3 sequence reads: CASSYSREGAYEQYF. Here the CDR3 DNA reads TGTGCCAGCAGTTACTCGCGGGAGGGCGCCTACGAGCAGTACTTC.

This clonotype was seen only a few times. V usage is TRBV12-3 or TRBV12-4 and J usage is TRBJ2-5, with D unclear. V lost 5 bases and J 0 bases, leaving 7 bases between the germline ends. This CDR3 has 13 amino acids. The CDR3 DNA is TGTGCCAGCAGTCCTCCGGACCAAGAGACCCAGTACTTC. Translating it yields CASSPPDQETQYF.

CDR3 sequence: CASSLAAGGLARFRVDSYNEQFF. Written as DNA, the CDR3 is TGCGCCAGCAGCTTGGCGGCGGGCGGACTAGCCCGATTTAGAGTGGACTCCTACAATGAGCAGTTCTTC. This chain uses TRBV5-1 with TRBJ2-1; TRBD2 matches 8 bases. Per germline, CDR1 SGHRS and CDR2 YFSETQ. The CDR3 totals 23 residues. The V gene end was trimmed by 0 bases and the J gene end by 0 bases; junction bases not matched to a gene: 23.

The chain uses TRBV5-5 and TRBJ2-2, with unresolved D. The CDR3 has 15 residues. V was trimmed by 0 bases and J by 5 bases, leaving 11 bases between them. Per the germline V gene, CDR1 is SGHKS and CDR2 is YYEKEE (reference sequence). As DNA, the CDR3 is TGTGCCAGCAGCTTGGTGGCCGCCGGGACCGGGGAGCTGTTTTTT. Protein sequence: CASSLVAAGTGELFF. Full variable domain (rest looked up from reference TRBV5-5 and TRBJ2-2): DAGVTQSPTHLIKTRGQQVTLRCSPISGHKSVSWYQQVLGQGPQFIFQYYEKEERGRGNFPDRFSARQFPNYSSELNVNALLLGDSALYLCASSLVAAGTGELFFGEGSRLTVL.

This sequence joins TRBV9 and TRBJ1-2; TRBD1 aligns across 9 bases. V was clipped by 3 bases and J by 12 bases; unmatched bases: 9. Germline V gene lookup returns CDR1 SGDLS and CDR2 YYNGEE. There are 13 residues in the CDR3. The CDR3 sequence: CASSGPGQGLNTF. The CDR3 DNA follows: TGTGCCAGCAGCGGCCCGGGACAGGGATTAAACACCTTC. Full variable domain (remainder filled in from reference TRBV9 and TRBJ1-2): DSGVTQTPKHLITATGQRVTLRCSPRSGDLSVYWYQQSLDQGLQFLIQYYNGEERAKGNILERFSAQQFPDLHSELNLSSLELGDSALYFCASSGPGQGLNTFGSGTRLTVV.

This chain links TRBV19 with TRBJ1-4, with D possibly being TRBD1 (5 bases). Germline lookup yields CDR1 LNHDA and CDR2 SQIVND (reference sequence). This CDR3 has 12 residues. Between the trimmed V and J ends, which lost 7 bases and 13 bases, there was a span of 16 bases. In DNA form, the CDR3 reads TGTGCCAGTAATTCAAACGCAGGGATACTGTTTTTT. Residues: CASNSNAGILFF.

V is TRBV10-3 and J is TRBJ2-3, with D unclear. Germline V CDR1 and CDR2: ENHRY, SYGVKD. Deletions cut 0 bases from V and 5 bases from J, with 6 bases between. The CDR3 has 13 amino acids. In DNA, the CDR3 is TGTGCCATCAGTGAGTCGGCTAAAGATACGCAGTATTTT. Its protein is CAISESAKDTQYF.

The J gene is TRBJ2-7, the V gene TRBV12-3 or TRBV12-4; TRBD1 agrees at 7 bases. V lost 5 bases and J lost 4; bases outside the gene matches: 8. This CDR3 region has 14 residues. The CDR3 DNA follows: TGTGCCAGCAGTACACGGGACAGCGCGTACGAGCAGTACTTC. Translating gives CASSTRDSAYEQYF.

This clonotype was seen only a few times. This chain uses TRBV20-1 with TRBJ1-5; no clear D gene. Deletions cut 4 bases from V and 0 bases from J, with 10 bases between. Germline CDR1 reads DFQATT; CDR2 reads SNEGSKA (reference sequence). This CDR3 region has 14 residues. CDR3 protein: CSAIAWPSNQPQHF. CDR3 bases: TGCAGTGCTATCGCCTGGCCTAGCAATCAGCCCCAGCATTTT.

Only a few counts were recorded for this clonotype. The V gene is TRBV9, the J gene TRBJ1-2; D is perhaps TRBD1 (6 bases). The V and J ends lost 0 bases and 8 bases respectively, with 14 bases between them. Germline CDR1 and CDR2: SGDLS and YYNGEE. The CDR3 sequence is 14 residues long. DNA of the CDR3: TGTGCCAGCAGCGTAGGAGGCCTCAGGGGAGGCTACACCTTC. This codes for CASSVGGLRGGYTF.

This clonotype has just a few counts. The chain employs TRBV3-1 and TRBJ1-4, with D possibly matching TRBD1 (6 bases). The CDR3 is 16 residues long. The germline gives CDR1 LGHDT, CDR2 YNNKEL (reference sequence). The V end lost 1 base, the J end lost 10 bases, and 19 bases lay between the germline ends. The CDR3 coding sequence is TGTGCCAGCAGCCAAGGTCGTGTGACAGGAAGAGTAAAACTGTTTTTT. Amino acids: CASSQGRVTGRVKLFF.

The J gene is TRBJ1-5, the V gene TRBV10-3; 8 nucleotides align to TRBD1. Germline V gene lookup returns CDR1 ENHRY and CDR2 SYGVKD. This CDR3 spans 13 amino acids. Losses at the gene ends were 10 bases for V and 9 bases for J; bases not matched to a gene: 11. The CDR3 sequence is CASNPTGEVPQHF. In DNA, the CDR3 is TGTGCCAGCAACCCGACAGGGGAGGTGCCCCAGCATTTT.

The chain has TRBV7-2 and TRBJ2-7; D gene unclear. Germline CDR1 is SGHTA and CDR2 is FQGNSA. V lost 0 bases, J lost 3 bases, and 9 bases lay in between. This CDR3 is 14 amino acids long. The DNA of the CDR3 is TGTGCCAGCAGCTTAGCAGGCAGAAACTACGAGCAGTACTTC. Its translation: CASSLAGRNYEQYF.

Ten or more counts support this clonotype. J is TRBJ2-3 and V is TRBV19; D is perhaps TRBD1 (6 bases). The CDR3 covers 15 residues. CDR1 is LNHDA, CDR2 SQIVND, per germline (reference sequence). V lost 3 bases, J lost 9 bases, and 19 bases lay in between. The DNA of the CDR3 is TGTGCCAGTAGTATGGGGACATTAAAAAGGGGGACGCAGTATTTT. Translated, it gives CASSMGTLKRGTQYF. The full variable domain, completed using reference TRBV19 and TRBJ2-3, is DGGITQSPKYLFRKEGQNVTLSCEQNLNHDAMYWYRQDPGQGLRLIYYSQIVNDFQKGDIAEGYSVSREKKESFPLTVTSAQKNPTAFYLCASSMGTLKRGTQYFGPGTRLTVL.

The chain carries TRBV10-3 and TRBJ2-7, with TRBD2 matching 11 bases. The CDR3 has 18 amino acids. V lost 0 bases to trimming and J lost 4 bases; unmatched junction nucleotides: 11. The germline CDR1 and CDR2 sequences are ENHRY and SYGVKD. This CDR3 is CAISESGTSGRHSYEQYF. CDR3 coding DNA: TGTGCCATCAGTGAGTCAGGTACTAGCGGGAGACATTCTTACGAGCAGTACTTC.

This clonotype was counted a few times. This chain links TRBV20-1 with TRBJ1-2; TRBD1 matches at 8 bases. Per germline, CDR1 DFQATT and CDR2 SNEGSKA (reference sequence). The CDR3 is 13 residues long. The junction had 5 bases not matched to a gene; V was cut back by 4 bases and J by 4 bases. The CDR3 bases are TGCAGTGCTAAGATACAGGGGGGCTATGGCTACACCTTC. Protein: CSAKIQGGYGYTF.

In this sample, this clonotype turned up a few times. The chain couples TRBV7-9 to TRBJ2-1; 12 bases align to TRBD2. CDR3 length equals 16 residues. The J segment lost 9 bases and the V segment lost 2 bases, leaving 8 bases of the junction unmatched. Germline-derived CDR1 and CDR2 are SEHNR and FQNEAQ (reference sequence). The chain's CDR3 is CASSLPLAGGRGEQFF. CDR3 nucleotides: TGTGCCAGCAGCTTACCTCTAGCGGGAGGGCGGGGTGAGCAGTTCTTC. Supplemented by reference TRBV7-9 and TRBJ2-1, the full variable domain reads DTGVSQNPRHKITKRGQNVTFRCDPISEHNRLYWYRQTLGQGPEFLTYFQNEAQLEKSRLLSDRFSAERPKGSFSTLEIQRTEQGDSAMYLCASSLPLAGGRGEQFFGPGTRLTVL.

Regarding this clonotype: The junction shows a germline mismatch at one end, possibly a read error. The V gene is TRBV27, the J gene TRBJ2-5; D not resolved. Germline lookup yields CDR1 MNHEY and CDR2 SMNVEV (reference sequence). The CDR3 consists of 15 residues. The CDR3 coding sequence is TGTGTCAGCAGTCGCGACGGATACGCGAAAGAGACCCAGTACTTC. Protein: CVSSRDGYAKETQYF.

This clonotype was counted between two and nine times. The chain uses TRBV7-9 and TRBJ1-4, with D tentatively TRBD1 (6 bases). Trimming cost V 1 base and J 5 bases, with 11 bases left between them. CDR3 length equals 15 residues. Germline V CDR1 and CDR2: SEHNR, FQNEAQ (reference sequence). CDR3 sequence (DNA): TGTGCCAGCAGCTTAGAGGACAGCGGGAATGAAAAACTGTTTTTT. It encodes CASSLEDSGNEKLFF. The full variable domain, completed using reference TRBV7-9 and TRBJ1-4, is DTGVSQNPRHKITKRGQNVTFRCDPISEHNRLYWYRQTLGQGPEFLTYFQNEAQLEKSRLLSDRFSAERPKGSFSTLEIQRTEQGDSAMYLCASSLEDSGNEKLFFGSGTQLSVL.

The table lists this clonotype with many counts. The V gene is TRBV28, the J gene TRBJ1-6; no firm D call. In germline, CDR1 is MDHEN, CDR2 SYDVKM. The length of the CDR3 is 22 residues. Deletions cut 2 bases from V and 1 base from J, with 27 bases between. DNA of the CDR3: TGTGCCAGCAGTTTAAGCCCGGAACAGAAATTACTTAGCTGGTCCTATAATTCACCCCTCCACTTT. It encodes CASSLSPEQKLLSWSYNSPLHF.

The chain recombines TRBV4-3 with TRBJ1-2; 7 nucleotides match TRBD1. Germline CDR1 is LGHNA and CDR2 is YSLEER. The junction had 5 bases not matched to a gene; V was cut back by 3 bases and J by 4 bases. The CDR3 contains 14 residues. The CDR3 coding sequence is TGCGCCAGCAGCCAGTACGGGACAGCCTATGGCTACACCTTC. Translating gives CASSQYGTAYGYTF.

The rearrangement joins TRBV19 to TRBJ2-5; D remains unclear. CDR1 LNHDA and CDR2 SQIVND come from the germline V gene (reference sequence). This CDR3 contains 13 residues. V lost 4 bases and J lost 7, with 13 bases in between. CDR3 amino acids: CASSTGAIGTQYF. The CDR3 coding sequence is TGTGCCAGTAGTACAGGAGCGATTGGGACCCAGTACTTC.

The sample holds many counts of this clonotype. The chain has TRBV30 and TRBJ2-5; either TRBD1 or TRBD2 may supply D (5 bases each). Germline loops: CDR1 GTSNPN, CDR2 SVGIG (reference sequence). The length of the CDR3 is 12 residues. V shed 3 bases and J shed 4 bases, with 9 bases lying between them. The CDR3 here is CAWRGVGETQYF. CDR3 in DNA: TGTGCCTGGAGGGGGGTCGGAGAGACCCAGTACTTC. The variable domain in full, with the rest retrieved from reference TRBV30 and TRBJ2-5, is SQTIHQWPATLVQPVGSPLSLECTVEGTSNPNLYWYRQAAGRGLQLLFYSVGIGQISSEVPQNLSASRPQDRQFILSSKKLLLSDSGFYLCAWRGVGETQYFGPGTRLLVL.

CDR3 protein: CATSVGGEAKNIQYF. CDR3 in DNA: TGTGCCACCAGTGTTGGCGGGGAAGCCAAAAACATTCAGTACTTC. The rearrangement links TRBV24-1 to TRBJ2-4, with D tentatively TRBD2 (6 bases). The CDR3 is 15 amino acids. Germline V gives CDR1 KGHDR, CDR2 SFDVKD. V lost 5 bases and J 0 bases, leaving 10 bases between the germline ends.

The CDR3 nucleotides are TGTGCCAGTAGTATCTGGACAGGGGGCTTGTCCCCAGATACGCAGTATTTT. It is translated as CASSIWTGGLSPDTQYF. The gene calls are TRBV19 and TRBJ2-3; 11 bases are shared with TRBD1. The V gene end was trimmed by 3 bases and the J gene end by 4 bases; junction bases not matched to a gene: 9. The germline gives CDR1 LNHDA, CDR2 SQIVND (reference sequence). This CDR3 spans 17 amino acids.

This sequence joins TRBV4-2 and TRBJ2-7; 12 bases agree with TRBD2. In germline, CDR1 is LGHNA, CDR2 YNFKEQ. The length of the CDR3 is 21 residues. The V gene end was trimmed by 0 bases and the J gene end by 0 bases; junction bases not matched to a gene: 15. The CDR3, as DNA: TGTGCCAGCAGCCAAGAAAGTATCCTAGCGGGAGGGAAATTAAGCTCCTACGAGCAGTACTTC. It encodes CASSQESILAGGKLSSYEQYF.

This clonotype turned up a few times. CDR3 sequence reads: CSVDLTLEEAPNYGYTF. The CDR3 bases are TGCAGCGTTGACCTTACCCTGGAGGAGGCACCTAACTATGGCTACACCTTC. This chain uses TRBV29-1 with TRBJ1-2, with D unclear. Germline V gene data show CDR1 as SQVTM and CDR2 as ANQGSEA. V lost 3 bases and J lost 0, with 20 bases in between. The CDR3 sequence is 17 residues long.

This chain joins TRBV2 and TRBJ2-1, with 10 bases matching TRBD2. This CDR3 is 15 amino acids long. Germline V gene data show CDR1 as SNHLY and CDR2 as FYNNEI. Unmatched junction bases numbered 6, after V lost 6 bases and J lost 4 bases. The CDR3 protein is CASSTGTSVYNEQFF. In nucleotides, the CDR3 is TGTGCCAGCAGCACCGGGACTAGCGTGTACAATGAGCAGTTCTTC.

This clonotype was recorded a few times. The rearrangement joins TRBV15 to TRBJ2-3, with D maybe TRBD1 (5 bases). CDR1 is LNHNV, CDR2 YYDKDF, per germline (reference sequence). This CDR3 contains 16 residues. V lost 0 bases, J lost 3 bases, and 13 bases lay in between. CDR3 amino acids: CATSRDSRGWTDTQYF. CDR3 bases: TGTGCCACCAGCAGAGATTCAAGGGGTTGGACAGATACGCAGTATTTT.